These T cell receptor beta chains were read from a single sample in a study of T cell changes during pregnancy in multiple sclerosis. TCRdb's copy holds only in-frame clones and misses some; the assay was immunoSEQ multiplex PCR. Among 35,000 to 55,000 clones listed, 88% were seen once. The source was CD8+ T cells from peripheral blood mononuclear cells, collected after pregnancy. All receptors derive from a female donor in good health, enrolled as a control in a pregnancy study. Both conserved end residues are part of each CDR3. Fields, in order: D gene, CDR3 length, clone size, J gene, V gene, CDR3 DNA, CDR3 protein. D genes are given only for firm matches. Clone size is shown for a subset of rows, as once, few, many or a class of expanded clone.

d_call: -
cdr3_length: 16
clone_size: -
j_call: TRBJ1-2
v_call: TRBV5-6
cdr3_nt: TGTGCCAGCAGCCTTGGGCGCGCCCTGGCTAACTATGGCTACACCTTC
cdr3_aa: CASSLGRALANYGYTF

d_call: TRBD1
cdr3_length: 16
clone_size: -
j_call: TRBJ2-3
v_call: TRBV27
cdr3_nt: TGTGCCAGCAGTTCTCTACAGGGGGCTTGGACAGATACGCAGTATTTT
cdr3_aa: CASSSLQGAWTDTQYF

d_call: -
cdr3_length: 15
clone_size: -
j_call: TRBJ2-2
v_call: TRBV7-3
cdr3_nt: TGTGCCAGCAGCTCCCCCGACTGGAACTCCGGGGAGCTGTTTTTT
cdr3_aa: CASSSPDWNSGELFF

d_call: -
cdr3_length: 17
clone_size: -
j_call: TRBJ2-1
v_call: TRBV9
cdr3_nt: TGTGCCAGCAGCGCCGGATTAATAGCCAGTCCAGGGTATGAGCAGTTCTTC
cdr3_aa: CASSAGLIASPGYEQFF

d_call: -
cdr3_length: 14
clone_size: -
j_call: TRBJ2-5
v_call: TRBV7-9
cdr3_nt: TGTGCCAGCAGCTTAGTAAACAGGGAGGAGACCCAGTACTTC
cdr3_aa: CASSLVNREETQYF

d_call: TRBD1
cdr3_length: 16
clone_size: once
j_call: TRBJ2-3
v_call: TRBV7-9
cdr3_nt: TGTGCCAGCAGCTTAGGTGGGACAGGGGTCACAGATACGCAGTATTTT
cdr3_aa: CASSLGGTGVTDTQYF

d_call: TRBD2
cdr3_length: 15
clone_size: -
j_call: TRBJ2-3
v_call: TRBV6-5
cdr3_nt: TGTGCCAGCAGCCAACTAGCGGGGGGCACAGATACGCAGTATTTT
cdr3_aa: CASSQLAGGTDTQYF

d_call: TRBD1
cdr3_length: 14
clone_size: -
j_call: TRBJ1-1
v_call: TRBV7-2
cdr3_nt: TGTGCCAGCAGCTCCAGGGGGATCGGTACTGAAGCTTTCTTT
cdr3_aa: CASSSRGIGTEAFF

d_call: TRBD1
cdr3_length: 15
clone_size: -
j_call: TRBJ1-2
v_call: TRBV28
cdr3_nt: TGTGCCAGCAGCTTAGATCAGGGGGTGAGCTATGGCTACACCTTC
cdr3_aa: CASSLDQGVSYGYTF

d_call: TRBD2
cdr3_length: 13
clone_size: -
j_call: TRBJ2-3
v_call: TRBV5-1
cdr3_nt: TGCGCGAGCGGGGGGGCATACACAGATACGCAGTATTTT
cdr3_aa: CASGGAYTDTQYF

d_call: TRBD2
cdr3_length: 12
clone_size: -
j_call: TRBJ2-7
v_call: TRBV7-9
cdr3_nt: TGTGCCAGCAGCCCTGGGAGGGGCGAGCAGTACTTC
cdr3_aa: CASSPGRGEQYF

d_call: TRBD1
cdr3_length: 14
clone_size: -
j_call: TRBJ2-7
v_call: TRBV7-9
cdr3_nt: TGTGCCAGCAGCGGACGGGACAGGGCCTCCGAGCAGTACTTC
cdr3_aa: CASSGRDRASEQYF

d_call: -
cdr3_length: 18
clone_size: -
j_call: TRBJ1-6
v_call: TRBV27
cdr3_nt: TGTGCCAGCAGTTTATCGAATGAGGGAAGCTCCTATAATTCACCCCTCCACTTT
cdr3_aa: CASSLSNEGSSYNSPLHF

d_call: -
cdr3_length: 16
clone_size: -
j_call: TRBJ1-5
v_call: TRBV4-1
cdr3_nt: TGCGCCAGCAGCCAAGGGGCGGGCTATAGCAATCAGCCCCAGCATTTT
cdr3_aa: CASSQGAGYSNQPQHF

d_call: -
cdr3_length: 11
clone_size: -
j_call: TRBJ2-1
v_call: TRBV5-1
cdr3_nt: TGCGCCAGCAGTTCCAGTTTTGAGCAGTTCTTC
cdr3_aa: CASSSSFEQFF

d_call: -
cdr3_length: 15
clone_size: -
j_call: TRBJ1-1
v_call: TRBV9
cdr3_nt: TGTGCCAGCAGCGTTAGTCCGAACCTGAACACTGAAGCTTTCTTT
cdr3_aa: CASSVSPNLNTEAFF

d_call: TRBD1
cdr3_length: 15
clone_size: -
j_call: TRBJ2-1
v_call: TRBV2
cdr3_nt: TGTGCCAGCAGAGTGACAGGGGCGAAGAACAATGAGCAGTTCTTC
cdr3_aa: CASRVTGAKNNEQFF

d_call: -
cdr3_length: 15
clone_size: medium-sized
j_call: TRBJ1-1
v_call: TRBV19
cdr3_nt: TGTGCCAGTAGTACCGTCTTTCCGGGGAAGGCTGAAGCTTTCTTT
cdr3_aa: CASSTVFPGKAEAFF

d_call: -
cdr3_length: 13
clone_size: -
j_call: TRBJ2-1
v_call: TRBV19
cdr3_nt: TGTGCCAGTAGTAGCGGGACGCTACTAGAGCAGTTCTTC
cdr3_aa: CASSSGTLLEQFF

d_call: -
cdr3_length: 14
clone_size: -
j_call: TRBJ2-1
v_call: TRBV14
cdr3_nt: TGTGCCAGCGCCGCACTTAGCCCTGACAATGAGCAGTTCTTC
cdr3_aa: CASAALSPDNEQFF

d_call: -
cdr3_length: 12
clone_size: -
j_call: TRBJ1-2
v_call: TRBV29-1
cdr3_nt: TGCAGCGTTGAAGACGGGGGGCGCGGCTACACCTTC
cdr3_aa: CSVEDGGRGYTF

d_call: TRBD2
cdr3_length: 15
clone_size: -
j_call: TRBJ2-1
v_call: TRBV4-3
cdr3_nt: TGCGCCAGCAGCCAAGGAACTAGCGGGTATACTGAGCAGTTCTTC
cdr3_aa: CASSQGTSGYTEQFF

d_call: TRBD1
cdr3_length: 17
clone_size: -
j_call: TRBJ2-1
v_call: TRBV7-8
cdr3_nt: TGTGCCAGCAGCCTGTCCCGGGACAGACCGCCGTCGAATGAGCAGTTCTTC
cdr3_aa: CASSLSRDRPPSNEQFF

d_call: -
cdr3_length: 13
clone_size: -
j_call: TRBJ1-4
v_call: TRBV9
cdr3_nt: TGTGCCAGCAGCGTAGGGCACAATGAAAAACTGTTTTTT
cdr3_aa: CASSVGHNEKLFF

d_call: TRBD1
cdr3_length: 12
clone_size: few
j_call: TRBJ1-1
v_call: TRBV7-8
cdr3_nt: TGTGCCAGCAGCTTAGAGGGACAGGGGAGTTTCTTT
cdr3_aa: CASSLEGQGSFF

d_call: -
cdr3_length: 13
clone_size: -
j_call: TRBJ2-7
v_call: TRBV7-8
cdr3_nt: TGTGCCAGCAGCTTAAGCCCCCCCTACGAGCAGTACTTC
cdr3_aa: CASSLSPPYEQYF

d_call: TRBD1
cdr3_length: 12
clone_size: -
j_call: TRBJ1-4
v_call: TRBV7-9
cdr3_nt: TGTGCCAGCAACATTGACAGGGGAAAACTGTTTTTT
cdr3_aa: CASNIDRGKLFF

d_call: -
cdr3_length: 13
clone_size: -
j_call: TRBJ1-2
v_call: TRBV4-3
cdr3_nt: TGCGCCAGCAGCCTTCGTAATAACTATGGCTACACCTTC
cdr3_aa: CASSLRNNYGYTF

d_call: TRBD2
cdr3_length: 16
clone_size: -
j_call: TRBJ2-7
v_call: TRBV4-3
cdr3_nt: TGCGCCAGCAGCCAAGCAAAGCGGGGGTACTCCTACGAGCAGTACTTC
cdr3_aa: CASSQAKRGYSYEQYF

d_call: TRBD2
cdr3_length: 15
clone_size: -
j_call: TRBJ2-5
v_call: TRBV27
cdr3_nt: TGTGCCAGCAGTCGCCGGCGTAGCGGGGAAGAGACCCAGTACTTC
cdr3_aa: CASSRRRSGEETQYF

d_call: TRBD2
cdr3_length: 13
clone_size: -
j_call: TRBJ2-7
v_call: TRBV7-3
cdr3_nt: TGTGCCAGCAGCGACGGTAGCGGGTACGGGCAGTACTTC
cdr3_aa: CASSDGSGYGQYF

d_call: -
cdr3_length: 13
clone_size: once
j_call: TRBJ1-5
v_call: TRBV28
cdr3_nt: TGTGCCAGCAGTTTACATAGGGGCCAGCCCCAGCATTTT
cdr3_aa: CASSLHRGQPQHF

d_call: -
cdr3_length: 16
clone_size: once
j_call: TRBJ1-6
v_call: TRBV4-1
cdr3_nt: TGCGCCAGCAGCCAAGAGGTACAGGGTTATAATTCACCCCTCCACTTT
cdr3_aa: CASSQEVQGYNSPLHF

d_call: TRBD1
cdr3_length: 15
clone_size: -
j_call: TRBJ1-1
v_call: TRBV4-1
cdr3_nt: TGCGCCAGCAGTCCACTGGGACAGCTGAACACTGAAGCTTTCTTT
cdr3_aa: CASSPLGQLNTEAFF

d_call: -
cdr3_length: 19
clone_size: once
j_call: TRBJ1-6
v_call: TRBV19
cdr3_nt: TGTGCCAGTAGTCCAATGGCCCAACAGATCGAGCCCTATAATTCACCCCTCCACTTT
cdr3_aa: CASSPMAQQIEPYNSPLHF

d_call: TRBD1
cdr3_length: 14
clone_size: -
j_call: TRBJ2-7
v_call: TRBV6-6
cdr3_nt: TGTGCCAGCAGCCGACAGGGGACGACCTACGAGCAGTACTTC
cdr3_aa: CASSRQGTTYEQYF

d_call: -
cdr3_length: 14
clone_size: -
j_call: TRBJ2-7
v_call: TRBV27
cdr3_nt: TGTGCCAGCAGTTCGGGGGACTCCCTCGACGAGCAGTACTTC
cdr3_aa: CASSSGDSLDEQYF

d_call: -
cdr3_length: 12
clone_size: -
j_call: TRBJ1-2
v_call: TRBV29-1
cdr3_nt: TGCAGCGTCGGGCCCGGGGACTATGGCTACACCTTC
cdr3_aa: CSVGPGDYGYTF

d_call: TRBD2
cdr3_length: 15
clone_size: -
j_call: TRBJ2-2
v_call: TRBV9
cdr3_nt: TGTGCCAGCTCTGTTAGCGGGGCCAACACCGGGGAGCTGTTTTTT
cdr3_aa: CASSVSGANTGELFF

d_call: TRBD2
cdr3_length: 16
clone_size: once
j_call: TRBJ2-7
v_call: TRBV7-7
cdr3_nt: TGTGCTAGCAGCTTCCAGCGGGGGACTAGCTCCTACGAGCAGTACTTC
cdr3_aa: CASSFQRGTSSYEQYF

d_call: -
cdr3_length: 12
clone_size: few
j_call: TRBJ1-5
v_call: TRBV16
cdr3_nt: TGTGCCAGCAGCCTTCGGGGTGAGCCCCAGCATTTT
cdr3_aa: CASSLRGEPQHF

d_call: -
cdr3_length: 14
clone_size: -
j_call: TRBJ1-2
v_call: TRBV7-9
cdr3_nt: TGTGCCAGCAGCCCGAGCGCCTACAGGGAAGGCTACACCTTC
cdr3_aa: CASSPSAYREGYTF

d_call: TRBD2
cdr3_length: 17
clone_size: -
j_call: TRBJ2-1
v_call: TRBV11-2
cdr3_nt: TGTGCCAGCAGCTTAGAACTAGCGGGGGACTCCTACAATGAGCAGTTCTTC
cdr3_aa: CASSLELAGDSYNEQFF

d_call: -
cdr3_length: 19
clone_size: -
j_call: TRBJ1-1
v_call: TRBV21-1
cdr3_nt: TGTGCCAGCAGCAAAGCCAGCAGACAGGCTATGAAGGGGGACACTGAAGCTTTCTTT
cdr3_aa: CASSKASRQAMKGDTEAFF

d_call: TRBD1
cdr3_length: 18
clone_size: -
j_call: TRBJ1-4
v_call: TRBV5-4
cdr3_nt: TGTGCCAGCAGCCGAGAGACAGGGGTCGAAGCAACTAATGAAAAACTGTTTTTT
cdr3_aa: CASSRETGVEATNEKLFF

d_call: -
cdr3_length: 16
clone_size: -
j_call: TRBJ1-1
v_call: TRBV11-2
cdr3_nt: TGTGCCAGCAGCCCCAGACGGCAGGTCGGGGGCACTGAAGCTTTCTTT
cdr3_aa: CASSPRRQVGGTEAFF

d_call: TRBD2
cdr3_length: 22
clone_size: -
j_call: TRBJ2-2
v_call: TRBV13
cdr3_nt: TGTGCCAGCAGCCCCCTCCCTCTCCCCAGACTAGCGGGGGGCGCGAACACCGGGGAGCTGTTTTTT
cdr3_aa: CASSPLPLPRLAGGANTGELFF

d_call: -
cdr3_length: 12
clone_size: -
j_call: TRBJ1-2
v_call: TRBV28
cdr3_nt: TGTGCCAGCACCCCGGGAGGGAAGGGCTACACCTTC
cdr3_aa: CASTPGGKGYTF

d_call: TRBD2
cdr3_length: 17
clone_size: -
j_call: TRBJ2-1
v_call: TRBV27
cdr3_nt: TGTGCCAGCAGTGACACCCTAGCGGGGGGGTGGAACAATGAGCAGTTCTTC
cdr3_aa: CASSDTLAGGWNNEQFF

d_call: TRBD1
cdr3_length: 15
clone_size: -
j_call: TRBJ2-7
v_call: TRBV6-5
cdr3_nt: TGTGCCAGCAGTACAGGACAGGGCCTCACCTACGAGCAGTACTTC
cdr3_aa: CASSTGQGLTYEQYF

d_call: -
cdr3_length: 15
clone_size: -
j_call: TRBJ1-4
v_call: TRBV9
cdr3_nt: TGTGCCAGCAGCCCTACGGACTTCACTAATGAAAAACTGTTTTTT
cdr3_aa: CASSPTDFTNEKLFF

d_call: -
cdr3_length: 16
clone_size: -
j_call: TRBJ2-1
v_call: TRBV9
cdr3_nt: TGTGCCAGCAGTGCCGGCGGGATAGGCTCCTACAATGAGCAGTTCTTC
cdr3_aa: CASSAGGIGSYNEQFF

d_call: TRBD1
cdr3_length: 15
clone_size: -
j_call: TRBJ2-7
v_call: TRBV6-5
cdr3_nt: TGTGCCAGCAGTTATGCCGGGACAGGGAGGTACGAGCAGTACTTC
cdr3_aa: CASSYAGTGRYEQYF

d_call: TRBD1
cdr3_length: 13
clone_size: -
j_call: TRBJ1-1
v_call: TRBV7-9
cdr3_nt: TGTGCCAGCAGCCCCATAGGACAGGTTCGGGCTTTCTTT
cdr3_aa: CASSPIGQVRAFF

d_call: -
cdr3_length: 13
clone_size: -
j_call: TRBJ1-1
v_call: TRBV7-9
cdr3_nt: TGTGCCAGCAGGGGGGGGGCCGGGGTCTCCGCTTTCTTT
cdr3_aa: CASRGGAGVSAFF

d_call: TRBD2
cdr3_length: 15
clone_size: -
j_call: TRBJ2-3
v_call: TRBV28
cdr3_nt: TGTGCCAGCAGTTTCGGGACTAGCGCGCGAGATACGCAGTATTTT
cdr3_aa: CASSFGTSARDTQYF

d_call: TRBD1
cdr3_length: 16
clone_size: -
j_call: TRBJ2-3
v_call: TRBV7-9
cdr3_nt: TGTGCCAGCAGCCCCCCAGGGGGCTCTAGCACAGATACGCAGTATTTT
cdr3_aa: CASSPPGGSSTDTQYF

d_call: -
cdr3_length: 10
clone_size: few
j_call: TRBJ1-4
v_call: TRBV7-9
cdr3_nt: TGTGCCAGCGTCGGTGAAAAACTGTTTTTT
cdr3_aa: CASVGEKLFF

d_call: TRBD1
cdr3_length: 15
clone_size: -
j_call: TRBJ1-4
v_call: TRBV28
cdr3_nt: TGTGCCAGCAGCCTCCCGGGACAGGATGATGAAAAACTGTTTTTT
cdr3_aa: CASSLPGQDDEKLFF

d_call: -
cdr3_length: 13
clone_size: once
j_call: TRBJ1-2
v_call: TRBV21-1
cdr3_nt: TGTACTAAATGGGACAGGGCCTACCATGGCTACACCTTC
cdr3_aa: CTKWDRAYHGYTF